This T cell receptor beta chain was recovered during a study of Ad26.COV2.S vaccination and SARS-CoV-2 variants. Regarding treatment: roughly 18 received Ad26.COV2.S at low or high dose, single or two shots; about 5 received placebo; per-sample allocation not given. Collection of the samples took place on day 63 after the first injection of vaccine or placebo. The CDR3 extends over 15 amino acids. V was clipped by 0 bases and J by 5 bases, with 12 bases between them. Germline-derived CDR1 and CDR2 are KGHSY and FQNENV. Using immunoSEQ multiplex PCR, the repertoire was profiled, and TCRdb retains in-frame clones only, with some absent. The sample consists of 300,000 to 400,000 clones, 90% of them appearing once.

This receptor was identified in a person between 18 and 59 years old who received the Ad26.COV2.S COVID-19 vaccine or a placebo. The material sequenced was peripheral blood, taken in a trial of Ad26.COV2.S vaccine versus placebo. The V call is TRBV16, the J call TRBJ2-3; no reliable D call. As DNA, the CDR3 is TGTGCCAGCAGCCAATCAAGTGGGATGGGAGATACGCAGTATTTT. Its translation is CASSQSSGMGDTQYF.